The clone carrying this T cell receptor beta chain showed up just once. Trimming stripped 0 bases from V and 3 bases from J, with 11 bases between. This CDR3 region has 15 residues. Germline V CDR1 and CDR2: MNHNY, SVGAGI (reference sequence). This record belongs to a study of blood T cell repertoires in COVID-19. Clones were read by immunoSEQ multiplex PCR, and TCRdb kept only the in-frame ones, dropping some. The top ten hold roughly 14% of the sample, which has 250,000 to 350,000 clones, less than 90% seen once. This TCR was sampled from a woman between 65 and 79 years old with COVID-19, enrolled during active disease. V usage is TRBV6-6 and J usage is TRBJ1-1; D not certain. The sample comprised peripheral blood. The CDR3 loop is CASSYSEPGYTEAFF. CDR3 nucleotides: TGTGCCAGCAGTTACTCGGAACCGGGGTACACTGAAGCTTTCTTT.